This TCR beta chain was retrieved from a study of cytotoxic CD8 clonotypes in ibrutinib-treated CLL (dated by TCRdb to about 2021). Background on the whole study: The cohort included roughly 15 treatment-naive and some 10 relapsed/refractory patients; about 17 were IGHV unmutated. Cryopreserved peripheral blood mononuclear cells were obtained prior to treatment, at the time of response, and at either disease progression or sustained remission. Responses were partial in 25 or so patients and complete in 2; after median approximately 5.5 years follow-up, roughly 14 stayed in remission and about twelve progressed. Longitudinal samples were obtainable from 26 of the 86 participants in the trial. On average, each sample yielded 255,043 productive templates and tens of thousands of productive rearrangements. Samples at response were collected after a median of about 12 months of treatment, with a range of about 6 to 36 months. Every remission and progressive disease sample was obtained while ibrutinib was still being received by the patients.

Findings and caveats that apply to the study as a whole: Baseline clonality exceeded that of age-matched healthy donors and correlated strongly with circulating CD8+ T-cell counts. Sustained-remission and progressing patients did not have matched sampling times, and lymph node repertoires were not examined. Public clonotypes were rare and either contracted or stayed stable during treatment, and the rise in clonality at ibrutinib response reflected the expansion of private clonotypes. Clonality rose at ibrutinib response, remained stable during sustained remission, and dropped back toward baseline at progression.

What the time point label conveys for this sample: 20 to 30 months on ibrutinib. Roughly 2 micrograms of genomic DNA were extracted from cryopreserved PBMCs for TCR beta library preparation. Longitudinal blood samples from CLL patients on ibrutinib monotherapy were analyzed using high-throughput TCR beta sequencing. The patients took part in an open-label, single-center phase 2 trial of ibrutinib monotherapy. On a MiSeq, deep resolution sequencing aimed for a depth between 1 in 1 million and 1 in 200,000 T cells, with each clonotype covered 10x on average. TCR beta libraries were generated with the immunoSEQ hsTCRB Kit. As for the authors' bioinformatics: ImmunoSEQ Data Assistant and ImmunoSEQ Analyzer were used for data analysis, and V, D and J genes were assigned according to IMGT definitions. Clonality, which ranges from 0 to 1, was calculated by subtracting the normalized Shannon entropy of productive rearrangement frequencies from one. Only overrepresented clonotypes making up at least 0.05% of the repertoire of each patient were included in the public clonotype analysis. Repertoires from about a dozen age-matched healthy donors in immuneACCESS were used as clonality controls. TCRdb took this table from immuneACCESS and kept in-frame rearrangements with V and J called. Such tables lack part of the clones; where checked against another copy, unresolved V genes explain under half of the gap, and the rest is unexplained. V, J and clone size are taken as reported in that table, and D and trimming were inferred from the DNA itself. This sample lists roughly 250,000 clones; under 75% were detected once. Together, the top ten hold less than 20% of the sample.

Its CDR3 holds 15 amino acids, cysteine through phenylalanine. The read is trimmed to its CDR3 DNA, 45 bases read in frame from base 1. The germline V end is reduced by 1 base and the J end by 4 bases; junction bases left unmatched: 3. Per the germline V gene, SGHAT is the CDR1 and FQNNGV is the CDR2. This clone was recorded a few times. Its recognized antigen is unknown. One base away there is no much larger clone; base qualities are not given. In this chain, TRBV11-2 is recombined with TRBJ2-2; 7 central nucleotides agree with TRBD2. The input for sequencing was PBMCs, taken after 24 months of ibrutinib treatment. This receptor was taken from a human donor with chronic lymphocytic leukemia. Here the CDR3 is given as CASSLGGRATGELFF. The DNA reads as follows: TGTGCCAGCAGCTTAGGAGGGAGGGCCACCGGGGAGCTGTTTTTT.